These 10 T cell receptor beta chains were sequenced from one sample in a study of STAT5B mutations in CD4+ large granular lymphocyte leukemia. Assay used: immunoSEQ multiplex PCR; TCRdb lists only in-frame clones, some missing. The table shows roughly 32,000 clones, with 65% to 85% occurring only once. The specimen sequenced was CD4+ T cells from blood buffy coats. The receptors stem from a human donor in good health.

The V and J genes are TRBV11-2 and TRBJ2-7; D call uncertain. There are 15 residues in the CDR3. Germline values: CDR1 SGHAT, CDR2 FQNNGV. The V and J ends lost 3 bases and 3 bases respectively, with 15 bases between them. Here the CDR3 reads CASSFEAGRSYEQYF. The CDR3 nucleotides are TGTGCCAGCAGCTTTGAGGCAGGAAGAAGCTACGAGCAGTACTTC.

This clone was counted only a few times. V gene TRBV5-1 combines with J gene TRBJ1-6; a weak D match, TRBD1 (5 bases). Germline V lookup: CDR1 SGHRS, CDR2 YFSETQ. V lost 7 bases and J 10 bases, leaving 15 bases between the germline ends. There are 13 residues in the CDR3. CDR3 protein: CASRGDALSPLHF. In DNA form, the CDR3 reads TGCGCCAGCCGGGGGGACGCGTTGTCACCCCTCCACTTT.

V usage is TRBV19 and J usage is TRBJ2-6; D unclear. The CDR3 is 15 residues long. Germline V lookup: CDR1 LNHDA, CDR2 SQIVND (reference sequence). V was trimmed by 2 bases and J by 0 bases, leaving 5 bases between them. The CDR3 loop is CASSIISSGANVLTF. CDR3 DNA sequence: TGTGCCAGTAGTATAATAAGCTCTGGGGCCAACGTCCTGACTTTC.

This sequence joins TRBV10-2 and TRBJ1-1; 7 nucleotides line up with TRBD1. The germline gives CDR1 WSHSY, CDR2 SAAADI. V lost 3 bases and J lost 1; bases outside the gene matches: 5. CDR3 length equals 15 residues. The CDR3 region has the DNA TGCGCCAGCAGTGATTCCGGGACAGCGAACACTGAAGCTTTCTTT. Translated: CASSDSGTANTEAFF.

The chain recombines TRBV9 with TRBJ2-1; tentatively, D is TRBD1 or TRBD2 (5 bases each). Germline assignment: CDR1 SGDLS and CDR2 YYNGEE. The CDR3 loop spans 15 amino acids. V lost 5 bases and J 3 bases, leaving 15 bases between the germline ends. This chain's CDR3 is CASSTIGAVYNEQFF. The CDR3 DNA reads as TGTGCCAGCAGTACAATCGGGGCGGTCTACAATGAGCAGTTCTTC.

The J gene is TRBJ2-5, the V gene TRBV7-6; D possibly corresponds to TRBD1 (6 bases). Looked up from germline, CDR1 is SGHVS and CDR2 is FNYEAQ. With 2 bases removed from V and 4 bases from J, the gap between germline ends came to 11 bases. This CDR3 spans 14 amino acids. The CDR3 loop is CASSLYPGVETQYF. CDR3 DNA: TGTGCCAGCAGCTTATACCCAGGGGTAGAGACCCAGTACTTC.

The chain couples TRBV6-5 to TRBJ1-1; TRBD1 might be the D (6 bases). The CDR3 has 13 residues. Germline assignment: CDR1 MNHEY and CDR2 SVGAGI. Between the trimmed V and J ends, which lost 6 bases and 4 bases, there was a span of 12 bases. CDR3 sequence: CASRQGSVTEAFF. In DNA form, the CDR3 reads TGTGCCAGCAGGCAGGGGTCGGTCACTGAAGCTTTCTTT.

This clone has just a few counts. CDR3 nucleotide sequence: TGTGCCAGCAGTTCCCTCCGCGGGGGGCAGTACTTC. Its translation: CASSSLRGGQYF. This chain connects TRBV2 to TRBJ2-7; 7 bases fit TRBD2. The CDR3 totals 12 residues. The V and J ends lost 5 bases and 9 bases, in that order; junction bases with no gene match: 7. The germline V gene has CDR1 SNHLY and CDR2 FYNNEI.

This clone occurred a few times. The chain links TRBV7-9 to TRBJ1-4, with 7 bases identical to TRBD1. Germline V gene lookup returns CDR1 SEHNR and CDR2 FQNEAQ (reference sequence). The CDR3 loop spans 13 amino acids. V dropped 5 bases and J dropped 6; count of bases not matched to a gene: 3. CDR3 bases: TGTGCCAGCAGCCTTGACAGGGATGAAAAACTGTTTTTT. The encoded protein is CASSLDRDEKLFF.

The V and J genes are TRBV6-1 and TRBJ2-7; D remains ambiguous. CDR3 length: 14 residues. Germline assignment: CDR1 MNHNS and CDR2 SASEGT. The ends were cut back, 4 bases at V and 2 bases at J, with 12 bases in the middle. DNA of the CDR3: TGTGCCAGCAGTGGAGGACCGCACACCTACGAGCAGTACTTC. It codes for CASSGGPHTYEQYF.